This T cell receptor (beta chain) was captured by sequencing in a study of siplizumab effects on memory and regulatory T cells. Study-level results: Suppression by proliferating Tregs derived from siplizumab cultures was not verified. Mean Treg-derived proportions of mappable alloreactive CD4+ clones were over 65% for siplizumab and around 30% for controls. Assignment of a naive or memory phenotype failed for roughly 75-97% of the proliferating CD4+ or CD8+ clones.

Germline V gives CDR1 LNHDA, CDR2 SQIVND (reference sequence). Unmatched junction bases numbered 4, after V lost 7 bases and J lost 5 bases. This CDR3 comprises 13 residues. Notes on this clone: Its specificity is not known.

Here immunoSEQ multiplex PCR was the method, and the copy in TCRdb shows in-frame clones only, minus some. This sample yields approximately 120,000 clones, of which approximately 90% are seen a single time; about 0.78% belongs to the top ten. The chain couples TRBV19 to TRBJ2-5; 10 bases agree with TRBD1. Sequences were obtained from Tregs sorted from blood. The TCR comes from a human donor in good health. The CDR3 DNA follows: TGTGCCAGTAACGACAGGGGGCGTGAGACCCAGTACTTC. Translated: CASNDRGRETQYF.